The 30 T cell receptor beta chains below come from one sample, sequenced in a study of blood T cell repertoires in COVID-19. Sequencing used immunoSEQ multiplex PCR; TCRdb keeps in-frame clones, though not all of them. This table holds some 60,000 clones, 82% found once. Sequencing was done on a sample of peripheral blood. The receptor set was obtained from a human donor in a cohort sampled during active COVID-19.

J is TRBJ2-1 and V is TRBV7-2, with 8 nucleotides matching TRBD2. The CDR3 runs to 12 residues. Germline assignment: CDR1 SGHTA and CDR2 FQGNSA. V dropped 5 bases and J dropped 10; count of bases not matched to a gene: 4. The chain's CDR3 is CASSLSGAEQFF. The CDR3 DNA follows: TGTGCCAGCAGCCTTAGCGGGGCCGAGCAGTTCTTC.

This chain uses TRBV5-5 with TRBJ1-5, with unresolved D. The germline gives CDR1 SGHKS, CDR2 YYEKEE (reference sequence). This CDR3 comprises 13 residues. V was trimmed by 3 bases and J by 9 bases, leaving 13 bases between them. CDR3 sequence reads: CASSSGGGWPQHF. The CDR3 region has the DNA TGTGCCAGCAGCTCAGGTGGTGGGTGGCCCCAGCATTTT.

The chain combines TRBV6-1 with TRBJ1-4; D possibly corresponds to TRBD1 (5 bases). From germline, CDR1 is MNHNS and CDR2 SASEGT. V was trimmed by 5 bases and J by 8 bases, leaving 21 bases between them. This CDR3 spans 16 amino acids. This chain's CDR3 is CASSQGVTPFSEKLFF. The DNA for the CDR3 is TGTGCCAGCAGTCAAGGGGTGACTCCATTTTCCGAAAAACTGTTTTTT.

The J gene is TRBJ1-2, the V gene TRBV5-1; no clear D. The V and J ends lost 0 bases and 2 bases respectively, with 5 bases between them. Germline lookup yields CDR1 SGHRS and CDR2 YFSETQ. The CDR3 has 13 amino acids. The CDR3 DNA reads TGCGCCAGCAGCTTGGTTGAGAACTATGGCTACACCTTC. Residues: CASSLVENYGYTF. Full variable domain (remainder filled in from reference TRBV5-1 and TRBJ1-2): KAGVTQTPRYLIKTRGQQVTLSCSPISGHRSVSWYQQTPGQGLQFLFEYFSETQRNKGNFPGRFSGRQFSNSRSEMNVSTLELGDSALYLCASSLVENYGYTFGSGTRLTVV.

This rearrangement joins TRBV5-4 to TRBJ1-1, with 8 bases fitting TRBD1. The CDR3 loop spans 15 amino acids. Germline CDR1 and CDR2: SGHNT and YYREEE (reference sequence). The trim removed 0 bases at V and 8 bases at J, leaving 9 bases unmatched. The CDR3 DNA reads TGTGCCAGCAGCTTGGCCGTGACAGGGGTGTCCGAAGCTTTCTTT. Its translation: CASSLAVTGVSEAFF.

In its sample, this clone was seen once. J is TRBJ2-3 and V is TRBV6-5; 9 bases agree with TRBD2. J was trimmed by 5 bases and V by 7 bases; bases with no gene match: 10. The CDR3 totals 15 residues. Germline assignment: CDR1 MNHEY and CDR2 SVGAGI. CDR3 region: CASTTAGGPGDTQYF. The CDR3 bases are TGTGCCAGCACGACGGCGGGGGGGCCAGGAGATACGCAGTATTTT.

This clone occurred a few times. CDR3 region: CASSQLLIGGYTF. DNA of the CDR3: TGTGCCAGCAGTCAACTATTAATAGGTGGCTACACCTTC. The chain links TRBV6-5 to TRBJ1-2; D is ambiguous. V was clipped by 5 bases and J by 7 bases, with 14 bases between them. Germline V gives CDR1 MNHEY, CDR2 SVGAGI. The CDR3 runs to 13 residues.

The chain recombines TRBV19 with TRBJ2-5, with TRBD1 matching over 8 bases. V lost 2 bases to trimming and J lost 4 bases; unmatched junction nucleotides: 9. The CDR3 loop spans 16 amino acids. Germline V lookup: CDR1 LNHDA, CDR2 SQIVND (reference sequence). CDR3 DNA sequence: TGTGCCAGTAGTATATCTGCCGGACAGGGACGAGAGACCCAGTACTTC. It encodes CASSISAGQGRETQYF.

The rearrangement links TRBV27 to TRBJ1-6; D is perhaps TRBD1 (6 bases). With 3 bases removed from V and 7 bases from J, the gap between germline ends came to 13 bases. The CDR3 totals 15 residues. Germline V gene sequence: CDR1 MNHEY, CDR2 SMNVEV (reference sequence). Here the CDR3 reads CASSFGQTGNSPLHF. DNA of the CDR3: TGTGCCAGCAGTTTCGGACAGACGGGGAATTCACCCCTCCACTTT.

J is TRBJ2-3 and V is TRBV7-9; 13 bases align to TRBD2. Germline V gene sequence: CDR1 SEHNR, CDR2 FQNEAQ (reference sequence). V trimming: 5 bases; J trimming: 6 bases; junction bases outside the gene matches: 5. This CDR3 is built from 15 residues. The DNA of the CDR3 is TGTGCCAGCAGCCAGGGACTAGCGGGGTTCGATACGCAGTATTTT. Translating it yields CASSQGLAGFDTQYF. Based on the CDR3 plus reference TRBV7-9 and TRBJ2-3, the full variable domain is DTGVSQNPRHKITKRGQNVTFRCDPISEHNRLYWYRQTLGQGPEFLTYFQNEAQLEKSRLLSDRFSAERPKGSFSTLEIQRTEQGDSAMYLCASSQGLAGFDTQYFGPGTRLTVL.

This clone was found once. V is TRBV5-5 and J is TRBJ1-4; 8 nucleotides align to TRBD1. The length of the CDR3 is 15 residues. Germline V gene data show CDR1 as SGHKS and CDR2 as YYEKEE (reference sequence). The trim removed 5 bases at V and 4 bases at J, leaving 7 bases unmatched. CDR3: CASRNTGGLNEKLFF. The DNA for the CDR3 is TGTGCCAGCAGAAATACAGGGGGGCTTAATGAAAAACTGTTTTTT.

This clone was counted only a few times. This sequence joins TRBV27 and TRBJ2-1; 8 bases line up with TRBD1. V lost 6 bases to trimming and J lost 7 bases; unmatched junction nucleotides: 8. The CDR3 sequence is 14 residues long. Germline loops: CDR1 MNHEY, CDR2 SMNVEV (reference sequence). The CDR3 here is CASRSGTGENEQFF. In DNA, the CDR3 is TGTGCCAGCAGATCCGGGACAGGAGAGAATGAGCAGTTCTTC.

This chain uses TRBV15 with TRBJ1-2; 7 bases align to TRBD1. Losses at the gene ends were 0 bases for V and 1 base for J; bases not matched to a gene: 8. The CDR3 is 17 amino acids. Germline CDR1 reads LNHNV; CDR2 reads YYDKDF (reference sequence). CDR3 nucleotide sequence: TGTGCCACCAGCAGAGATCACCGGCAGGGGGGTAACTATGGCTACACCTTC. Protein product: CATSRDHRQGGNYGYTF.

The chain uses TRBV2 and TRBJ1-5; the match to TRBD1 covers 7 bases. The CDR3 totals 15 residues. The germline CDR1 and CDR2 sequences are SNHLY and FYNNEI. Unmatched junction bases numbered 11, after V lost 10 bases and J lost 2 bases. CDR3 sequence reads: CATRAGGLGNQPQHF. In nucleotides, the CDR3 is TGTGCCACTCGAGCAGGGGGGTTGGGCAATCAGCCCCAGCATTTT.

The chain carries TRBV3-1 (or the pseudogene TRBV3-2) and TRBJ1-1; D remains unclear. The germline V gene has CDR1 LGHDT and CDR2 YNNKEL (reference sequence). The CDR3 is 15 amino acids. Trimming left V 0 bases short and J 1 base short, with 9 bases between. The CDR3 bases are TGTGCCAGCAGCCAAGATGGGCGGGAGAACACTGAAGCTTTCTTT. Translation gives CASSQDGRENTEAFF.

The V and J genes are TRBV6-6 and TRBJ2-1; a weak D match, TRBD2 (6 bases). Germline CDR1 and CDR2: MNHNY and SVGAGI (reference sequence). Between the trimmed V and J ends, which lost 2 bases and 12 bases, there was a span of 23 bases. This CDR3 region has 16 residues. CDR3 bases: TGTGCCAGCAGTTACCCTCAGGTTGGAGGGGTGGGTTTGCAGTTCTTC. It codes for CASSYPQVGGVGLQFF.

The J gene is TRBJ2-3, the V gene TRBV6-4; 9 bases fit TRBD1. The length of the CDR3 is 16 residues. The V and J ends lost 1 base and 2 bases, in that order; junction bases with no gene match: 4. Germline CDR1 is MRHNA and CDR2 is SNTAGT. The CDR3 spells CASSDLDRGSTDTQYF. The CDR3 bases are TGTGCCAGCAGTGACTTAGACAGGGGGTCCACAGATACGCAGTATTTT.

The chain uses TRBV5-1 and TRBJ2-3; possibly TRBD2 for D (6 bases). CDR1 and CDR2 (germline): SGHRS, YFSETQ. The CDR3 has 14 amino acids. V lost 0 bases and J lost 6, with 11 bases in between. CDR3 amino acids: CASSLGTREDTQYF. DNA of the CDR3: TGCGCCAGCAGCTTGGGGACTCGGGAGGATACGCAGTATTTT.

The rearrangement joins TRBV24-1 to TRBJ2-4; 10 nucleotides match TRBD1. The CDR3 covers 15 residues. V dropped 3 bases and J dropped 7; count of bases not matched to a gene: 5. Per germline, CDR1 KGHDR and CDR2 SFDVKD. For the CDR3, the DNA is TGTGCCACCAGTGATGGGGGACAGGGGCGGAACATTCAGTACTTC. As protein: CATSDGGQGRNIQYF.

V and J are TRBV7-9 and TRBJ1-6, with D hard to call. Trimming removed 5 bases from V and 8 bases from J, with 7 bases in between. The V gene's germline CDR1 is SEHNR and CDR2 FQNEAQ (reference sequence). CDR3 length: 12 amino acids. CDR3 DNA sequence: TGTGCCAGCAGCCAGGTAGATTCACCCCTCCACTTT. Protein sequence: CASSQVDSPLHF. Supplemented by reference TRBV7-9 and TRBJ1-6, the full variable domain reads DTGVSQNPRHKITKRGQNVTFRCDPISEHNRLYWYRQTLGQGPEFLTYFQNEAQLEKSRLLSDRFSAERPKGSFSTLEIQRTEQGDSAMYLCASSQVDSPLHFGNGTRLTVT.

The V gene is TRBV15, the J gene TRBJ1-6, with a weak D call TRBD1 (6 bases). CDR1 and CDR2 from the germline V gene are LNHNV and YYDKDF (reference sequence). This CDR3 is 12 amino acids long. V gave up 8 bases and J gave up 10 bases, with 12 bases separating them. The CDR3 nucleotides are TGTGCCACCCAGGGGTTCTCCTCACCCCTCCACTTT. It yields the protein CATQGFSSPLHF.

The J gene is TRBJ1-1, the V gene TRBV18; D perhaps matches TRBD1 (6 bases). From germline, CDR1 is KGHSH and CDR2 LQKENI. CDR3 length: 14 amino acids. V dropped 2 bases and J dropped 5 bases, with 12 bases sitting between them. Written as DNA, the CDR3 is TGTGCCAGCTCACCAACTCAGGGGTCAACTGAAGCTTTCTTT. It translates to CASSPTQGSTEAFF.

The sample holds one count of this clone. This chain connects TRBV28 to TRBJ2-5; D may be TRBD1 (6 bases). The CDR3 has 15 residues. V lost 2 bases and J lost 5, with 15 bases in between. Germline V gives CDR1 MDHEN, CDR2 SYDVKM. The DNA of the CDR3 is TGTGCCAGCAGTTTAGAACAGGGACGGCGGGAGACCCAGTACTTC. This translates into CASSLEQGRRETQYF. The variable domain in full, completed from reference TRBV28 and TRBJ2-5, reads DVKVTQSSRYLVKRTGEKVFLECVQDMDHENMFWYRQDPGLGLRLIYFSYDVKMKEKGDIPEGYSVSREKKERFSLILESASTNQTSMYLCASSLEQGRRETQYFGPGTRLLVL.

V gene TRBV3-1 (or the pseudogene TRBV3-2) combines with J gene TRBJ1-3; the D gene is possibly TRBD1 (5 bases). CDR1 is LGHDT, CDR2 YNNKEL, per germline (reference sequence). The V and J ends lost 1 base and 0 bases respectively, with 16 bases between them. The CDR3 is 18 residues long. The CDR3 here is CASSQGPSTGRSGNTIYF. CDR3 sequence (DNA): TGTGCCAGCAGCCAAGGACCCTCTACAGGTCGCTCTGGAAACACCATATATTTT.

The J gene is TRBJ2-3, the V gene TRBV5-1; 9 nucleotides match TRBD2. With 4 bases clipped from V and 5 bases from J, the junction kept 11 bases outside the gene matches. CDR1 and CDR2 from the germline V gene are SGHRS and YFSETQ. This CDR3 region has 16 residues. The CDR3 spells CASSMTRGGAGDTQYF. CDR3 DNA: TGCGCCAGCAGCATGACACGCGGGGGGGCGGGAGATACGCAGTATTTT.

V gene TRBV29-1 combines with J gene TRBJ2-5; 10 bases line up with TRBD1. The ends lost 1 base at V and 7 bases at J; junction bases unmatched: 9. Per the germline V gene, CDR1 is SQVTM and CDR2 is ANQGSEA. This CDR3 is 15 amino acids long. As DNA, the CDR3 is TGCAGCGTTGAAGCTCCGACAGGGGGCCTTGGGACCCAGTACTTC. Translation gives CSVEAPTGGLGTQYF.

The chain links TRBV4-2 to TRBJ1-2; D is perhaps TRBD1 (6 bases). The CDR3 is made up of 17 amino acids. Trimming took off 0 bases at V and 5 bases at J, with 19 bases between the two ends. Germline V gives CDR1 LGHNA, CDR2 YNFKEQ. The CDR3 bases are TGTGCCAGCAGCCAAGATCGTGGTGCAGGGGAAGGATATGGCTACACCTTC. Its protein is CASSQDRGAGEGYGYTF.

The DNA of the CDR3 is TGTGCCAGCAGCAATAGCGGGGGGGGCACAGATACGCAGTATTTT. Amino acid sequence: CASSNSGGGTDTQYF. The J gene is TRBJ2-3, the V gene TRBV3-1 (or the pseudogene TRBV3-2); 11 bases are shared with TRBD2. This CDR3 spans 15 amino acids. The germline gives CDR1 LGHDT, CDR2 YNNKEL (reference sequence). The V segment lost 5 bases and the J segment 1 base; nucleotides outside the gene matches: 2.

This rearrangement joins TRBV7-9 to TRBJ1-4, with 10 bases identical to TRBD1. Looked up from germline, CDR1 is SEHNR and CDR2 is FQNEAQ (reference sequence). This CDR3 spans 15 amino acids. V trimming: 1 base; J trimming: 7 bases; junction bases outside the gene matches: 3. CDR3 bases: TGTGCCAGCAGCTTAGGGGGACAGGGGATTGAAAAACTGTTTTTT. It is translated as CASSLGGQGIEKLFF.

The chain combines TRBV5-6 with TRBJ2-3; 13 nucleotides match TRBD2. The V segment lost 2 bases and the J segment 3 bases; nucleotides outside the gene matches: 3. This CDR3 spans 16 amino acids. Germline V lookup: CDR1 SGHDT, CDR2 YYEEEE. The DNA of the CDR3 is TGTGCCAGCAGCTTCCCACTAGCGGGGGGGACAGATACGCAGTATTTT. Residues: CASSFPLAGGTDTQYF.